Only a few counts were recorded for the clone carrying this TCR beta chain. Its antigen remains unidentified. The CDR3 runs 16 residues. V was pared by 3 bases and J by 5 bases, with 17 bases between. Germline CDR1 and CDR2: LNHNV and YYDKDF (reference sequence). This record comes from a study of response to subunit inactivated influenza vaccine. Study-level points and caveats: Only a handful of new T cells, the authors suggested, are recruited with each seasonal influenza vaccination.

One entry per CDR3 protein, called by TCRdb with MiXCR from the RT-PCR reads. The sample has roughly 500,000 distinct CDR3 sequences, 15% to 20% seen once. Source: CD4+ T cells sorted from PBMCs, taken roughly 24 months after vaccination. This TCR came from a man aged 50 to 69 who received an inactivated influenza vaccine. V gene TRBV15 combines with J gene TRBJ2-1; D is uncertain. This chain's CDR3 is CATSSGMTQKNNEQFF. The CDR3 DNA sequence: TGTGCCACCAGCAGCGGAATGACACAGAAAAACAATGAGCAGTTCTTC.